Listed below are T cell receptor beta chains from one sample, sequenced in a study of CD8+CD57+ T cells in acquired aplastic anemia. One entry per CDR3 protein, called by TCRdb with MiXCR from the reads. The repertoire holds a few hundred thousand distinct CDR3 sequences, with 65% to 75% as singletons. Sequencing was carried out using sorted CD4+, CD8+, or CD8+CD57+ T cells (not recorded which) from PBMCs. These TCRs come from a human donor in good health, serving as a control. CDR3s include the opening cysteine and the closing phenylalanine or tryptophan. D genes are given only for firm matches. Clone size is given for some rows only: seen once, a few or many times, or a class if the clone is expanded.

many	TRBJ2-1	TRBV20-1	.	CSARDPGRYNEQFF	TGCAGTGCTAGAGACCCCGGAAGGTACAATGAGCAGTTCTTC
.	TRBJ1-4	TRBV19	TRBD1	CASQQGTTNEKLFF	TGTGCCAGTCAACAGGGGACAACTAATGAAAAACTGTTTTTT
once	TRBJ2-7	TRBV7-9	.	CASTLRGRGISPLQYF	TGTGCCAGCACCTTGAGGGGCAGGGGCATTTCACCCCTGCAGTACTTC
.	TRBJ1-1	TRBV19	TRBD1	CASIPGQGVETEAFF	TGTGCCAGTATTCCGGGACAGGGGGTTGAGACTGAAGCTTTCTTT
many	TRBJ1-2	TRBV6-6	.	CASRGQFRVNYGYTF	TGTGCCAGCAGGGGGCAGTTCAGGGTTAACTATGGCTACACCTTC
.	TRBJ1-2	TRBV10-3	.	CAISSGGYIYTF	TGTGCCATCAGTTCGGGTGGATATATATACACCTTC
.	TRBJ2-3	TRBV15	.	CATSRVTDTQYF	TGTGCCACCAGCAGAGTAACAGATACGCAGTATTTT
many	TRBJ1-2	TRBV7-9	.	CASSPLVGYGYTF	TGTGCCAGCAGCCCCCTTGTCGGCTATGGCTACACCTTC
.	TRBJ1-2	TRBV5-1	.	CASSSTTGNYGYTF	TGCGCCAGCAGCTCCACTACAGGGAACTATGGCTACACCTTC
.	TRBJ2-7	TRBV12-3/TRBV12-4	.	CASSLGLLTYEQYF	TGTGCCAGCAGCCTGGGACTGCTTACCTACGAGCAGTACTTC
.	TRBJ2-3	TRBV12-3/TRBV12-4	TRBD2	CAGIGGDGSDTQYF	TGTGCCGGGATCGGGGGGGATGGATCAGATACGCAGTATTTT
many	TRBJ2-3	TRBV7-2	TRBD1	CASSLARQGGTDTQYF	TGTGCCAGCAGCTTGGCCAGACAGGGTGGCACAGATACGCAGTATTTT
few	TRBJ2-3	TRBV10-1	.	CASSDSGLTQYF	TGCGCCAGCAGTGATAGCGGCCTTACGCAGTATTTT
.	TRBJ2-7	TRBV20-1	TRBD1	CSSGTGPYEQYF	TGCAGCTCCGGGACAGGACCCTACGAGCAGTACTTC
.	TRBJ1-5	TRBV6-6	.	CASKPSGGNQPQHF	TGTGCCAGCAAACCCTCGGGGGGGAATCAGCCCCAGCATTTT
many	TRBJ2-5	TRBV7-2	TRBD1	CASSLQQGAQETQYF	TGTGCCAGCAGCCTGCAACAGGGGGCCCAAGAGACCCAGTACTTC
.	TRBJ2-5	TRBV7-8	.	CASSLGRPSSGNNETQYF	TGTGCCAGCAGCTTAGGGCGGCCAAGCTCTGGAAACAACGAGACCCAGTACTTC
.	TRBJ1-5	TRBV20-1	.	CSSGLMRDSNQPQHF	TGCAGTTCCGGACTAATGAGGGATAGCAATCAGCCCCAGCATTTT
many	TRBJ1-1	TRBV7-9	.	CASSTSGGNTEAFF	TGTGCCAGCAGCACAAGTGGGGGGAACACTGAAGCTTTCTTT
.	TRBJ1-5	TRBV30	.	CAWSRGLNSNQPQHF	TGTGCCTGGAGTAGAGGACTGAATAGCAATCAGCCCCAGCATTTT
.	TRBJ2-1	TRBV20-1	.	CSGRSRGQSEQFF	TGCAGCGGTCGATCTCGGGGGCAGAGTGAGCAGTTCTTC
once	TRBJ2-6	TRBV7-9	.	CASSAEAANTGVTF	TGTGCCAGCAGCGCGGAAGCCGCGAACACCGGCGTGACTTTC
.	TRBJ2-5	TRBV7-9	.	CASSNSAQEEETKYF	TGTGCTAGCAGCAATAGCGCACAGGAGGAAGAGACTAAGTACTTC
few	TRBJ1-1	TRBV7-3	.	CASSLVSSTEAFF	TGTGCCAGCAGCTTGGTGTCAAGCACGGAAGCTTTCTTT
.	TRBJ1-6	TRBV5-1	.	CASSLGNCQDHF	TGCGCCAGCAGCTTAGGCAATTGCCAGGACCACTTT
many	TRBJ2-5	TRBV10-1	TRBD1	CASSPGQGAQETQYF	TGCGCCAGCAGTCCGGGACAGGGGGCCCAGGAGACCCAGTACTTC
many	TRBJ2-5	TRBV7-6	TRBD2	CASNFPGLLQETQYF	TGTGCCAGCAATTTTCCGGGACTACTCCAAGAGACCCAGTACTTC
many	TRBJ2-1	TRBV11-3	.	CASSWSGGVDEQFF	TGTGCCAGCAGCTGGTCTGGGGGAGTGGATGAGCAGTTCTTC
few	TRBJ1-2	TRBV7-9	.	CASSEGRVGYTF	TGTGCCAGCAGCGAGGGGCGGGTTGGCTACACCTTC
.	TRBJ2-3	TRBV4-3	TRBD2	CASSQAVASGASTDTQYF	TGCGCCAGCAGCCAAGCTGTCGCTAGCGGCGCTAGCACAGATACGCAGTATTTT
.	TRBJ2-7	TRBV7-8	.	CASSQEGPSSYEQYF	TGTGCCAGCAGCCAAGAGGGACCTAGCTCCTACGAGCAGTACTTC
many	TRBJ2-3	TRBV6-5	.	CASRPGGVRKTDTQYF	TGTGCCAGCAGGCCCGGAGGGGTTCGCAAAACAGATACGCAGTATTTT
.	TRBJ2-1	TRBV20-1	.	CSASVTEDKQFF	TGCAGTGCTAGCGTGACCGAGGATAAGCAGTTCTTC
.	TRBJ1-1	TRBV12-3/TRBV12-4	.	CASSSEVSIDSSEAFF	TGTGCCAGCAGTTCGGAAGTGAGCATAGATTCTAGTGAAGCTTTCTTT
.	TRBJ2-3	TRBV20-1	.	CSDRLPGAESQYF	TGCAGTGATAGATTACCGGGTGCCGAATCGCAGTATTTT
.	TRBJ2-3	TRBV5-1	TRBD2	CASSGARRSTDTQYF	TGTGCCAGCAGCGGGGCCAGGAGAAGCACAGATACGCAGTATTTT
.	TRBJ2-1	TRBV5-1	.	CASSTVERSSNEQFF	TGTGCCAGCAGCACGGTTGAGAGGAGTAGCAATGAGCAGTTCTTC
.	TRBJ2-7	TRBV14	.	CASSIAGANLMTYF	TGTGCCAGCAGCATCGCTGGGGCAAACCTGATGACGTACTTC
.	TRBJ1-1	TRBV7-2	.	CAISITPDGYTEAFF	TGTGCCATCTCAATAACCCCGGACGGATACACTGAAGCTTTCTTT
.	TRBJ1-2	TRBV19	.	CASSGSPGGGYTF	TGTGCCAGTAGTGGCTCCCCCGGCGGCGGCTACACCTTC
.	TRBJ1-1	TRBV7-3	TRBD1	CASSWGQLNTEAFF	TGTGCCAGCAGTTGGGGACAGTTGAACACTGAAGCTTTCTTT